This T cell receptor beta chain was observed in a study of cytomegalovirus exposure and HLA in healthy donors. Study in general: Genotyping showed less than 85% of roughly 400 donors falling in the Caucasian-associated ancestry cluster. The study's findings and limits: Common viral pathogens seemed to be connected with several of the most significant clusters, according to a later analysis. One cluster of highly shared sequence variants probably arose as a sequencing artifact.

The V and J ends lost 0 bases and 4 bases, in that order; junction bases with no gene match: 4. This CDR3 is 16 amino acids long. Germline loops: CDR1 SGHRS, CDR2 YFSETQ. PCR employed 60 Vbeta and 13 Jbeta primers. Per the original data handling: Counted up in a later analysis, unique TCR beta chains came to about 80 million, with around 9.9 million shared. Clones were sequenced by immunoSEQ multiplex PCR, and TCRdb holds only the in-frame ones, with some missing. V, J and clone size were drawn from that table, and D and trimming were deduced from the DNA. The profile covers 100,000 to 150,000 clones, with 70% to 90% appearing a single time and approximately 20% taken by the ten largest. Only one count was recorded for this clone. The target antigen is unknown.

This receptor was obtained from a man aged 18 to 29 in good health and CMV-seropositive. V is TRBV5-1 and J is TRBJ2-7; 13 bases line up with TRBD2. Source material: PBMCs. CDR3 amino acids: CASSLGTSGGRYEQYF. The CDR3 DNA sequence: TGCGCCAGCAGCTTGGGGACTAGCGGGGGTAGATACGAGCAGTACTTC.